Below are 27 T cell receptor beta chains sequenced from a single sample in a study of T cell changes during pregnancy in multiple sclerosis. Assay: immunoSEQ multiplex PCR; the TCRdb copy retains only in-frame clones and omits some. This sample has some 80,000 clones, with roughly 90% found just once. The sequenced sample was peripheral blood, obtained in the first trimester of pregnancy. These receptors came from a female donor in good health, enrolled as a control in a pregnancy study.

The chain carries TRBV7-9 and TRBJ2-7; TRBD1 agrees at 7 bases. The CDR3 consists of 15 residues. V was pared by 5 bases and J by 7 bases, with 14 bases of the junction left unmatched. Germline V lookup: CDR1 SEHNR, CDR2 FQNEAQ (reference sequence). CDR3: CASSTGQAVIGEQYF. The DNA for the CDR3 is TGTGCCAGCAGCACAGGACAGGCGGTAATTGGGGAGCAGTACTTC. Drawing the rest from reference TRBV7-9 and TRBJ2-7, the complete variable domain is DTGVSQNPRHKITKRGQNVTFRCDPISEHNRLYWYRQTLGQGPEFLTYFQNEAQLEKSRLLSDRFSAERPKGSFSTLEIQRTEQGDSAMYLCASSTGQAVIGEQYFGPGTRLTVT.

The chain recombines TRBV2 with TRBJ2-7, with a weak D call TRBD2 (6 bases). The CDR3 length is 13 residues. Trimming took off 4 bases at V and 4 bases at J, with 11 bases between the two ends. Germline CDR1 and CDR2: SNHLY and FYNNEI. CDR3 sequence reads: CASSAGREYEQYF. The CDR3 DNA sequence: TGTGCCAGCAGTGCCGGGAGAGAGTACGAGCAGTACTTC. The entire variable domain, with the rest obtained from reference TRBV2 and TRBJ2-7, is as follows: EPEVTQTPSHQVTQMGQEVILRCVPISNHLYFYWYRQILGQKVEFLVSFYNNEISEKSEIFDDQFSVERPDGSNFTLKIRSTKLEDSAMYFCASSAGREYEQYFGPGTRLTVT.

This clone was counted a few times. The V gene is TRBV6-5, the J gene TRBJ2-7; D is perhaps TRBD2 (6 bases). The CDR3 totals 15 residues. Germline assignment: CDR1 MNHEY and CDR2 SVGAGI. Trimming shortened V by 6 bases and J by 0 bases, and 15 bases separated the two germline ends. CDR3 sequence: CASRGVRTNSYEQYF. In DNA, the CDR3 is TGTGCCAGCAGGGGGGTGAGGACTAACTCCTACGAGCAGTACTTC.

The chain recombines TRBV28 with TRBJ1-2; D gene unclear. Trimming took off 1 base at V and 4 bases at J, with 10 bases between the two ends. The germline CDR1 and CDR2 sequences are MDHEN and SYDVKM. The CDR3 extends over 14 amino acids. DNA of the CDR3: TGTGCCAGCAGTTTATCCCTGGAGGGCTATGGCTACACCTTC. It codes for CASSLSLEGYGYTF.

This chain links TRBV19 with TRBJ1-2; 9 bases are shared with TRBD1. Germline CDR1 reads LNHDA; CDR2 reads SQIVND (reference sequence). This CDR3 has 17 amino acids. Trimming cost V 1 base and J 7 bases; bases outside gene matches: 13. The CDR3 region has the DNA TGTGCCAGTAGTATAGCCCCCAGGACAGGGGCAACTCCTGGCTACACCTTC. Its protein is CASSIAPRTGATPGYTF.

The chain is built from TRBV7-2 and TRBJ1-6; a possible D gene is TRBD1 (6 bases). V was pared by 4 bases and J by 15 bases, with 25 bases between. The CDR3 covers 16 residues. Germline V CDR1 and CDR2: SGHTA, FQGNSA. CDR3 residues: CASSSRRGGGPDDLHF. The CDR3, as DNA: TGTGCCAGCAGCTCTCGCCGAGGGGGGGGCCCGGACGACCTCCACTTT.

The rearrangement joins TRBV6-1 to TRBJ1-2, with D possibly being TRBD1 (6 bases). Looked up from germline, CDR1 is MNHNS and CDR2 is SASEGT. The CDR3 totals 15 residues. Trimming left V 5 bases short and J 5 bases short, with 18 bases between. CDR3 region: CASSTDLGTLYGYTF. The CDR3 bases are TGTGCCAGCAGTACAGACCTCGGGACACTATATGGCTACACCTTC.

This rearrangement joins TRBV6-4 to TRBJ1-2; 9 nucleotides match TRBD1. The CDR3 totals 15 residues. The germline gives CDR1 MRHNA, CDR2 SNTAGT. Germline trimming cut 7 bases from V and 3 bases from J; bases unmatched to any gene: 9. In nucleotides, the CDR3 is TGTGCCAGCATCACTTTGAGACAGGGGGACTATGGCTACACCTTC. This sequence encodes CASITLRQGDYGYTF.

This chain joins TRBV28 and TRBJ1-2, with 7 bases identical to TRBD1. The CDR3 has 15 amino acids. From germline, CDR1 is MDHEN and CDR2 SYDVKM. V lost 5 bases and J lost 2; bases outside the gene matches: 8. CDR3 in DNA: TGTGCCAGCAGTACCCAGACAGGGAGGAACTATGGCTACACCTTC. This codes for CASSTQTGRNYGYTF.

The chain uses TRBV28 and TRBJ1-1, with TRBD1 matching over 7 bases. The CDR3 consists of 14 residues. CDR1 MDHEN and CDR2 SYDVKM come from the germline V gene. V lost 6 bases, J lost 5 bases, and 9 bases stayed unmatched. This chain's CDR3 is CASRTGRLRTEAFF. CDR3 sequence (DNA): TGTGCCAGCAGGACAGGGCGGTTAAGGACTGAAGCTTTCTTT.

This clone was seen a few times. The rearrangement uses TRBV5-1 and TRBJ1-2; 7 bases line up with TRBD1. V gave up 3 bases and J gave up 2 bases; unmatched junction bases: 4. Per germline, CDR1 SGHRS and CDR2 YFSETQ. The CDR3 has 14 amino acids. DNA for the CDR3: TGCGCCAGCAGCTGGGGACAGCCAAACTATGGCTACACCTTC. Translating gives CASSWGQPNYGYTF.

V gene TRBV27 combines with J gene TRBJ1-6; D perhaps matches TRBD1 (5 bases). V was shortened by 5 bases and J by 1 base, with 9 bases between the two germline ends. From germline, CDR1 is MNHEY and CDR2 SMNVEV (reference sequence). CDR3 length: 15 residues. The CDR3 DNA is TGTGCCAGCAGTACCAGGGTATCCTATAATTCACCCCTCCACTTT. Amino acids: CASSTRVSYNSPLHF.

V and J are TRBV27 and TRBJ2-2, with D maybe TRBD1 (5 bases). The CDR3 totals 14 residues. In germline, CDR1 is MNHEY, CDR2 SMNVEV (reference sequence). The ends were cut back, 7 bases at V and 3 bases at J, with 12 bases in the middle. This CDR3 reads CASTQAGYTGELFF. In DNA, the CDR3 is TGTGCCAGCACCCAGGCAGGGTACACCGGGGAGCTGTTTTTT.

V gene TRBV18 combines with J gene TRBJ1-3; 11 bases map to TRBD1. The V segment lost 6 bases and the J segment 0 bases; nucleotides outside the gene matches: 4. The CDR3 covers 16 residues. The germline V gene has CDR1 KGHSH and CDR2 LQKENI. The CDR3 region has the DNA TGTGCCAGCTCCCGGACAGGGGGCGCCTCTGGAAACACCATATATTTT. Its protein product is CASSRTGGASGNTIYF.

The V call is TRBV7-6, the J call TRBJ2-1; 9 bases match TRBD2. Germline V lookup: CDR1 SGHVS, CDR2 FNYEAQ. Trimming at V came to 8 bases and at J to 5 bases, leaving 7 bases not matched to a gene. The CDR3 runs 14 residues. DNA for the CDR3: TGTGCCAGCGCAAGGACTAGCGCCGACAATGAGCAGTTCTTC. Protein sequence: CASARTSADNEQFF.

The chain uses TRBV7-8 and TRBJ1-1; D is unresolved. CDR3 length equals 12 residues. Germline V gives CDR1 SGHVS, CDR2 FQNEAQ. V was trimmed by 5 bases and J by 5 bases, leaving 9 bases between them. The CDR3 protein is CASSPGETEAFF. The DNA for the CDR3 is TGTGCCAGCAGCCCCGGGGAGACTGAAGCTTTCTTT.

This rearrangement joins TRBV7-2 to TRBJ1-4, with D perhaps matching TRBD1 (5 bases). Trimming pared 4 bases from V and 7 bases from J, leaving 16 bases between. The CDR3 has 15 amino acids. Germline V gene lookup returns CDR1 SGHTA and CDR2 FQGNSA. In DNA, the CDR3 is TGTGCCAGCAGCTATTTTCAGGGTATTGGTGAAAAACTGTTTTTT. Protein sequence: CASSYFQGIGEKLFF.

The count of this clone is one. V and J are TRBV11-3 and TRBJ2-2; 7 bases match TRBD1. The trim removed 4 bases at V and 2 bases at J, leaving 13 bases unmatched. In germline, CDR1 is SGHNT, CDR2 YENEEA. The CDR3 loop spans 18 amino acids. The CDR3 DNA reads as TGTGCCAGCAGCTCACCGGACGACAGGGCGGTTAACACCGGGGAGCTGTTTTTT. Residues: CASSSPDDRAVNTGELFF.

The chain carries TRBV6-5 and TRBJ1-2, with D possibly matching TRBD1 (5 bases). This CDR3 contains 16 residues. V lost 0 bases to trimming and J lost 4 bases, with 15 bases between them. Germline V gene lookup returns CDR1 MNHEY and CDR2 SVGAGI. The DNA for the CDR3 is TGTGCCAGCAGTTACTCGGTAGGGGATGATCTCTATGGCTACACCTTC. Protein sequence: CASSYSVGDDLYGYTF.

V is TRBV27 and J is TRBJ2-5; TRBD1 matches 9 bases. The J segment lost 2 bases and the V segment lost 5 bases, leaving 6 bases of the junction unmatched. This CDR3 has 15 residues. The germline CDR1 and CDR2 sequences are MNHEY and SMNVEV (reference sequence). CDR3 coding DNA: TGTGCCAGCAGTAGACCCGGGACAGGGCAAGAGACCCAGTACTTC. Encoded protein: CASSRPGTGQETQYF.

The V gene is TRBV9, the J gene TRBJ2-3, with TRBD2 as a possible D gene (7 bases). The CDR3 length is 13 residues. V shed 9 bases and J shed 5 bases, with 16 bases lying between them. In germline, CDR1 is SGDLS, CDR2 YYNGEE. CDR3 sequence: CATGGRGGDTQYF. The CDR3 bases are TGTGCCACCGGGGGGCGGGGAGGAGATACGCAGTATTTT.

V gene TRBV25-1 combines with J gene TRBJ2-6; maybe TRBD2 (7 bases). Germline assignment: CDR1 MGHDK and CDR2 SYGVNS. This CDR3 comprises 15 residues. Trimming took off 3 bases at V and 3 bases at J, with 9 bases between the two ends. The CDR3 is CASSDRGGGANVLTF. CDR3 in DNA: TGTGCCAGCAGTGATAGGGGGGGTGGGGCCAACGTCCTGACTTTC.

This clone was observed once. The chain recombines TRBV18 with TRBJ1-2; D may be TRBD1 (5 bases). Trimming left V 3 bases short and J 8 bases short, with 16 bases between. The CDR3 has 14 amino acids. Per the germline V gene, CDR1 is KGHSH and CDR2 is LQKENI. The CDR3 region has the DNA TGTGCCAGCTCACCTGACAGTGGGTTTAGGGGCTACACCTTC. It specifies CASSPDSGFRGYTF.

The genes are TRBV6-1 and TRBJ1-6; tentative D call: TRBD1 (6 bases). CDR1 is MNHNS, CDR2 SASEGT, per germline. The CDR3 has 14 amino acids. V shed 4 bases and J shed 7 bases, with 11 bases lying between them. The CDR3 spells CASSGDTGNSPLHF. The DNA for the CDR3 is TGTGCCAGCAGTGGGGACACGGGGAATTCACCCCTCCACTTT.

The rearrangement uses TRBV9 and TRBJ2-1, with 9 bases identical to TRBD2. This CDR3 is 17 amino acids long. The J segment lost 12 bases and the V segment lost 0 bases, leaving 16 bases of the junction unmatched. Germline V gene data show CDR1 as SGDLS and CDR2 as YYNGEE. The CDR3 protein is CASSVEGGGRAGVRQFF. CDR3 DNA sequence: TGTGCCAGCAGCGTAGAAGGAGGCGGGAGGGCCGGTGTCAGGCAGTTCTTC. Full variable domain (remainder filled in from reference TRBV9 and TRBJ2-1): DSGVTQTPKHLITATGQRVTLRCSPRSGDLSVYWYQQSLDQGLQFLIQYYNGEERAKGNILERFSAQQFPDLHSELNLSSLELGDSALYFCASSVEGGGRAGVRQFFGPGTRLTVL.

V gene TRBV28 combines with J gene TRBJ1-1; 7 bases are shared with TRBD1. J gave up 0 bases and V 11 bases, and 9 bases lay outside the gene matches. The CDR3 contains 14 residues. Per the germline V gene, CDR1 is MDHEN and CDR2 is SYDVKM. This CDR3 is CALGQPTMNTEAFF. The CDR3 DNA follows: TGTGCCTTGGGACAGCCGACGATGAACACTGAAGCTTTCTTT.

The genes are TRBV5-3 and TRBJ2-7; D is unclear. TRBV5-3 is an ORF for which the function is uncertain. CDR3 length: 11 amino acids. The ends were cut back, 4 bases at V and 5 bases at J, with 7 bases in the middle. CDR3 nucleotide sequence: TGTGCCAGAAGCATCTACGACGAGCAGTACTTC. Its translation is CARSIYDEQYF.